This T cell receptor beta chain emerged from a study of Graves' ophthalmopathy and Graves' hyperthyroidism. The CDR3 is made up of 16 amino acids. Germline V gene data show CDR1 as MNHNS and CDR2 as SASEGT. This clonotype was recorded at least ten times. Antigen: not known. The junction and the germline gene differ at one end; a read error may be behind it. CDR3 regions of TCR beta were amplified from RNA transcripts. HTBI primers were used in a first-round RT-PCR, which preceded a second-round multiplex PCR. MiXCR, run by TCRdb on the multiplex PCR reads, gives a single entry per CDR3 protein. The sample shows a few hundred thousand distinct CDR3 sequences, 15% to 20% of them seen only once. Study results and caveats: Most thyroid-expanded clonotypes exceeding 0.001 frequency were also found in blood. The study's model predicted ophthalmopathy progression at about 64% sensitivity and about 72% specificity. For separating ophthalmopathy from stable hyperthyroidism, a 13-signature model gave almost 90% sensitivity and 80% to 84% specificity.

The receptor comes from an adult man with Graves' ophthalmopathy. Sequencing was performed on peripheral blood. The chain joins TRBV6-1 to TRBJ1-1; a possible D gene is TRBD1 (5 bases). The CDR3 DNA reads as TGTGCCAGCAGGGAAGTCGGGGCAGAGAGCGGGACTGAAGCTTTCTTT. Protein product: CASREVGAESGTEAFF.